Below, 19 T cell receptor beta chains from the same sample are listed, as sequenced in a study of blood T cell repertoires in COVID-19 (dated by TCRdb to the early 2020s). Libraries were constructed by the immunoSEQ multiplex PCR assay. The source is immuneACCESS, and TCRdb retained only in-frame sequences with V and J called. Part of the clones is not carried over; for the studies checked, unresolved V genes explain less than half of this, and the remainder is unexplained. The table for this sample lists 280,000 or so clones; approximately 85% of them were counted only once. The leading ten clones occupy 10% to 15% of the sample. Specimen: peripheral blood. The receptors here all came from a human donor in a cohort sampled during active COVID-19.

This rearrangement joins TRBV30 to TRBJ1-3; D uncertain. Trimming pared 5 bases from V and 4 bases from J, leaving 6 bases between. Germline loops: CDR1 GTSNPN, CDR2 SVGIG (reference sequence). The CDR3 covers 11 residues. The chain's CDR3 is CAWGQGNTIYF. CDR3 nucleotides: TGTGCCTGGGGCCAAGGAAACACCATATATTTT.

The chain is built from TRBV10-1 and TRBJ2-3; the match to TRBD2 covers 9 bases. V shed 6 bases, J shed 5 bases, and the junction held 9 bases outside the gene matches. Germline lookup yields CDR1 WNHNN and CDR2 SYGVQD (reference sequence). The CDR3 contains 15 residues. The CDR3 here is CASSLSGSGVDTQYF. The CDR3 bases are TGCGCCAGCAGCCTTAGCGGGAGTGGTGTAGATACGCAGTATTTT.

The chain carries TRBV6-5 and TRBJ2-2; 7 bases agree with TRBD1. V shed 7 bases, J shed 3 bases, and the junction held 5 bases outside the gene matches. This CDR3 is built from 14 residues. In germline, CDR1 is MNHEY, CDR2 SVGAGI. CDR3 loop: CASILDRDTGELFF. The DNA of the CDR3 is TGTGCCAGCATCTTAGACAGGGACACCGGGGAGCTGTTTTTT.

The chain uses TRBV11-2 and TRBJ2-3; 9 bases fit TRBD1. Trimming took 0 bases from V and 3 from J; bases not matched to a gene: 4. Per germline, CDR1 SGHAT and CDR2 FQNNGV. CDR3 length: 16 amino acids. For the CDR3, the DNA is TGTGCCAGCAGCTTAGAACCGGGACAGGGAACAGATACGCAGTATTTT. It specifies CASSLEPGQGTDTQYF.

The J gene is TRBJ2-7, the V gene TRBV28; TRBD1 aligns across 9 bases. J gave up 4 bases and V 5 bases, and 6 bases lay outside the gene matches. Looked up from germline, CDR1 is MDHEN and CDR2 is SYDVKM. The CDR3 extends over 14 amino acids. The chain's CDR3 is CASSLTGGRYEQYF. CDR3 nucleotides: TGTGCCAGCAGTCTGACAGGGGGTAGGTACGAGCAGTACTTC.

The chain links TRBV2 to TRBJ1-5; no clear D. The CDR3 contains 13 residues. The V and J ends lost 8 bases and 4 bases respectively, with 12 bases between them. Germline V gives CDR1 SNHLY, CDR2 FYNNEI. The CDR3 DNA follows: TGTGCCAGCCGGGATACTTTAAATCAGCCCCAGCATTTT. Translating it yields CASRDTLNQPQHF.

This chain connects TRBV6-5 to TRBJ2-3; 8 nucleotides line up with TRBD2. The germline V gene encodes CDR1 MNHEY and CDR2 SVGAGI. The CDR3 contains 13 residues. Trimming removed 6 bases from V and 4 bases from J; junction bases left unmatched: 3. CDR3 sequence reads: CASRREGPDTQYF. The DNA for the CDR3 is TGTGCCAGCAGACGGGAGGGACCAGATACGCAGTATTTT.

The chain recombines TRBV7-9 with TRBJ2-6; no reliable D call. The CDR3 has 18 amino acids. V shed 3 bases and J shed 0 bases, with 15 bases lying between them. The V gene's germline CDR1 is SEHNR and CDR2 FQNEAQ (reference sequence). In DNA form, the CDR3 reads TGTGCCAGCAGCTTCGACTTGTATAGCCCCTCTGGGGCCAACGTCCTGACTTTC. Protein sequence: CASSFDLYSPSGANVLTF.

J is TRBJ1-4 and V is TRBV7-9, with 7 nucleotides matching TRBD1. The CDR3 spans 15 residues. After removal of 5 bases from V and 2 bases from J, the junction contained 5 bases not matched to a gene. Germline values: CDR1 SEHNR, CDR2 FQNEAQ (reference sequence). The CDR3 nucleotides are TGTGCCAGCAGCACTCGACAGGGCACTAATGAAAAACTGTTTTTT. It codes for CASSTRQGTNEKLFF.

This chain uses TRBV11-3 with TRBJ2-6; no firm D call. CDR1 is SGHNT and CDR2 is YENEEA in the germline V gene. The CDR3 covers 17 residues. Trimming cost V 1 base and J 0 bases, with 10 bases left between them. CDR3 protein: CASSLGPGFSGANVLTF. CDR3 DNA: TGTGCCAGCAGCTTAGGACCCGGGTTCTCTGGGGCCAACGTCCTGACTTTC.

This clone was counted a few times. In nucleotides, the CDR3 is TGCGCCAGCAGCACCGCGGGAGTTTCCCCAGATACGCAGTATTTT. This gives the protein CASSTAGVSPDTQYF. This chain joins TRBV10-1 and TRBJ2-3; 7 nucleotides line up with TRBD2. The V and J ends lost 6 bases and 4 bases, in that order; junction bases with no gene match: 10. CDR1 is WNHNN and CDR2 is SYGVQD in the germline V gene (reference sequence). The CDR3 length is 15 residues.

The chain has TRBV28 and TRBJ1-5, with D perhaps TRBD1 (5 bases). Per germline, CDR1 MDHEN and CDR2 SYDVKM. With 2 bases removed from V and 6 bases from J, the gap between germline ends came to 8 bases. The CDR3 is 13 amino acids. The CDR3 protein is CASSLQGSQPQHF. The CDR3 bases are TGTGCCAGCAGTTTACAGGGCAGTCAGCCCCAGCATTTT. The complete variable domain, with remaining parts taken from reference TRBV28 and TRBJ1-5, reads DVKVTQSSRYLVKRTGEKVFLECVQDMDHENMFWYRQDPGLGLRLIYFSYDVKMKEKGDIPEGYSVSREKKERFSLILESASTNQTSMYLCASSLQGSQPQHFGDGTRLSIL.

The gene calls are TRBV7-2 and TRBJ1-6; maybe TRBD1 (5 bases). Trimming left V 1 base short and J 8 bases short, with 15 bases between. Germline CDR1 SGHTA, CDR2 FQGNSA. This CDR3 contains 16 residues. The CDR3 sequence: CASSLGSGGRDSPLHF. CDR3 nucleotide sequence: TGTGCCAGCAGCTTAGGGAGCGGGGGAAGGGATTCACCCCTCCACTTT. The variable domain in full, completed from reference TRBV7-2 and TRBJ1-6, reads GAGVSQSPSNKVTEKGKDVELRCDPISGHTALYWYRQSLGQGLEFLIYFQGNSAPDKSGLPSDRFSAERTGGSVSTLTIQRTQQEDSAVYLCASSLGSGGRDSPLHFGNGTRLTVT.

The CDR3 loop reads CASSSIREANLDEQYF. The CDR3 DNA is TGTGCCAGCAGCTCTATCCGGGAGGCCAATTTGGACGAGCAGTACTTC. The chain links TRBV7-2 to TRBJ2-7; 7 nucleotides agree with TRBD2. Germline CDR1 SGHTA, CDR2 FQGNSA. The CDR3 extends over 16 amino acids. V lost 4 bases, J lost 5 bases, and 14 bases stayed unmatched. Complete variable domain (other parts from reference TRBV7-2 and TRBJ2-7): GAGVSQSPSNKVTEKGKDVELRCDPISGHTALYWYRQSLGQGLEFLIYFQGNSAPDKSGLPSDRFSAERTGGSVSTLTIQRTQQEDSAVYLCASSSIREANLDEQYFGPGTRLTVT.

The chain uses TRBV2 and TRBJ2-1, with 8 bases matching TRBD2. Trimming removed 6 bases from V and 6 bases from J; junction bases left unmatched: 10. The CDR3 extends over 15 amino acids. Germline V lookup: CDR1 SNHLY, CDR2 FYNNEI. The CDR3 DNA follows: TGTGCCAGCAGGGCAACGGGAGGGCGCTCCAATGAGCAGTTCTTC. Amino acid sequence: CASRATGGRSNEQFF.

The rearrangement uses TRBV6-5 and TRBJ1-5; 7 bases fit TRBD1. From germline, CDR1 is MNHEY and CDR2 SVGAGI. The CDR3 has 14 amino acids. V lost 6 bases, J lost 3 bases, and 5 bases stayed unmatched. The CDR3 sequence: CASRDRVVNQPQHF. CDR3 coding DNA: TGTGCCAGCAGAGACAGGGTCGTCAATCAGCCCCAGCATTTT.

The chain is built from TRBV6-4 and TRBJ2-5; no clear D gene. CDR3 length: 13 residues. V was cut by 6 bases and J by 4 bases, with 12 bases left in between. Germline loops: CDR1 MRHNA, CDR2 SNTAGT. The CDR3 bases are TGTGCCAGCAGCGACCTAAGTGGAGAGACCCAGTACTTC. Its protein product is CASSDLSGETQYF.

The genes are TRBV6-5 and TRBJ1-2; the D gene is possibly TRBD1 (5 bases). In germline, CDR1 is MNHEY, CDR2 SVGAGI. This CDR3 is 11 amino acids long. The V end lost 8 bases, the J end lost 8 bases, and 12 bases lay between the germline ends. The CDR3 region has the DNA TGTGCCAGCGGCCAGGGTCAGGGCTACACCTTC. Residues: CASGQGQGYTF.

This clone was detected a few times. V usage is TRBV18 and J usage is TRBJ2-7; possibly TRBD1 for D (5 bases). Germline V gene data show CDR1 as KGHSH and CDR2 as LQKENI. The V end lost 8 bases, the J end lost 2 bases, and 13 bases lay between the germline ends. This CDR3 spans 13 amino acids. CDR3: CASHQGVTYEQYF. The CDR3 DNA sequence: TGTGCCAGCCACCAAGGGGTTACCTACGAGCAGTACTTC.